The source of this T cell receptor beta chain is a study of control samples from healthy donors and cancer patients. CDR3 length: 15 residues. The trim removed 4 bases at V and 6 bases at J, leaving 9 bases unmatched. The germline V gene encodes CDR1 MGHRA and CDR2 YSYEKL. Assay used: immunoSEQ multiplex PCR; TCRdb lists only in-frame clones, some missing. The sample carries about 150,000 clones, 80% to 95% recorded once. This receptor was obtained from a man aged 18 to 35 in good health. The chain recombines TRBV4-1 with TRBJ1-3; the match to TRBD1 covers 7 bases. What was sequenced was blood. As DNA, the CDR3 is TGCGCCAGCAGCCCCTGGACAGGCCCTCCAAACACCATATATTTT. Translation: CASSPWTGPPNTIYF.